This T cell receptor (beta chain) comes out of a study of cytomegalovirus exposure and HLA in healthy donors. The PCR contained 60 Vbeta and 13 Jbeta primers. Using immunoSEQ multiplex PCR, the repertoire was profiled, and TCRdb retains in-frame clones only, with some absent. The repertoire holds around 220,000 clones, with roughly 80% as singletons. The CDR3 runs 14 residues. CDR1 and CDR2 (germline): SGHRS, YFSETQ. The V and J ends lost 3 bases and 9 bases, in that order; junction bases with no gene match: 3. Study-level findings and limits: Immune exposure information available was restricted to CMV serostatus.

In regard to this clone: The target antigen is unknown.

This sequence joins TRBV5-1 and TRBJ1-6, with 10 bases aligning to TRBD1. The sequenced sample consisted of PBMCs. The source of this sequence is a girl aged 2 to 9 in good health and CMV-seronegative. The CDR3 reads CASSWDRGRSPLHF. The CDR3, as DNA: TGCGCCAGCAGCTGGGACAGGGGTCGTTCACCCCTCCACTTT.